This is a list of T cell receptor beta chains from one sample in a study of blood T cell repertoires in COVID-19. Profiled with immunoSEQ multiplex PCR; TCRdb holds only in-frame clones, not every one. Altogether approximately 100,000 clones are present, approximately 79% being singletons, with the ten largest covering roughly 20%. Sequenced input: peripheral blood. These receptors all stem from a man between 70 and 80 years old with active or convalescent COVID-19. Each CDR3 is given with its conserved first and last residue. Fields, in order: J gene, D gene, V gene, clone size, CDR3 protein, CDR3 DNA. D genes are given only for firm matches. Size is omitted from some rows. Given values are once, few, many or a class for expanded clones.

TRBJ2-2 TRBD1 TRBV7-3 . CASSLNPGQGPRGELFF TGTGCCAGCAGCTTAAACCCGGGACAGGGTCCCCGGGGGGAGCTGTTTTTT
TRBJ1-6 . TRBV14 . CASSLWTENSPLHF TGTGCCAGCAGCCTTTGGACAGAGAATTCACCCCTCCACTTT
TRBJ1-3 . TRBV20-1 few CSASRGSNTIYF TGCAGTGCTAGTAGAGGGAGCAACACCATATATTTT
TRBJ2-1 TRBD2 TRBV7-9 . CASSEGLAGYNEQFF TGTGCCAGCAGCGAGGGACTAGCGGGCTACAATGAGCAGTTCTTC
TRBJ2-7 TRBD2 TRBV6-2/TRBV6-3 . CASSSTTSGGYEQYF TGTGCCAGCAGTTCCACGACTAGCGGGGGCTACGAGCAGTACTTC
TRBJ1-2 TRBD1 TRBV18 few CASSPPDRALYGYTF TGTGCCAGCTCACCCCCGGACAGGGCTCTCTATGGCTACACCTTC
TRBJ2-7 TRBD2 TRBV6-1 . CASSESGGYYEQYF TGTGCCAGCAGTGAAAGCGGGGGCTACTACGAGCAGTACTTC
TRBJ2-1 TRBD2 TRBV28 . CASSLPLAGQNNEQFF TGTGCCAGCAGTTTACCTCTAGCGGGGCAGAACAATGAGCAGTTCTTC
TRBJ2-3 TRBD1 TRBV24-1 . CATSDFTGGSTDTQYF TGTGCCACCAGTGATTTTACAGGGGGCAGCACAGATACGCAGTATTTT
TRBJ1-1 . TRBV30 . CAWAADTEAFF TGTGCCTGGGCGGCGGACACTGAAGCTTTCTTT
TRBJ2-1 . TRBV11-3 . CASGTGVGNEQFF TGTGCCAGCGGAACCGGGGTGGGCAATGAGCAGTTCTTC
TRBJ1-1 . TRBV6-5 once CASRLAPLNTEAFF TGTGCCAGCAGATTGGCCCCATTGAACACTGAAGCTTTCTTT
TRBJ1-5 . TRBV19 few CASSYQGGQPQHF TGTGCCAGTAGTTACCAGGGAGGTCAGCCCCAGCATTTT
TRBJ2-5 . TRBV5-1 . CASSFATASATRETQYF TGCGCCAGCAGCTTCGCCACGGCGTCGGCAACCAGGGAGACCCAGTACTTC
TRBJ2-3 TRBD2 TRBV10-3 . CAISESPGLAGTDTQYF TGTGCCATCAGTGAGTCTCCGGGACTAGCGGGAACAGATACGCAGTATTTT
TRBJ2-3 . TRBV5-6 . CASSFVGLGTDTQYF TGTGCCAGCAGCTTTGTCGGTCTCGGCACAGATACGCAGTATTTT
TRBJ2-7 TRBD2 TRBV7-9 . CASSFLGTSEYEQYF TGTGCCAGCAGCTTTCTGGGGACTAGCGAATACGAGCAGTACTTC
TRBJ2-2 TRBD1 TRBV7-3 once CTSSLTRDRVAGELFF TGTACCAGCAGCTTAACGAGGGACAGGGTCGCCGGGGAGCTGTTTTTT
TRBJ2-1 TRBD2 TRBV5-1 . CASSLWTSGGYEQFF TGCGCCAGCAGCTTGTGGACTAGCGGGGGCTATGAGCAGTTCTTC
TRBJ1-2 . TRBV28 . CASNRDYGYTF TGTGCCAGCAACAGGGACTATGGCTACACCTTC
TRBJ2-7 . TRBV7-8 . CASSFRGYEQYF TGTGCCAGCAGCTTTAGGGGATACGAGCAGTACTTC
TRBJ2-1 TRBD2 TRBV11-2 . CASSYNSGDHNEQFF TGTGCCAGCAGCTACAATAGCGGGGATCACAATGAGCAGTTCTTC
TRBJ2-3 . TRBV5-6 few CASSGGLSTDTQYF TGTGCCAGCTCCGGGGGACTTAGCACAGATACGCAGTATTTT
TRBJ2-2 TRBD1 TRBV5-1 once CASSPGTVGTGELFF TGCGCCAGCAGTCCCGGGACAGTGGGCACCGGGGAGCTGTTTTTT